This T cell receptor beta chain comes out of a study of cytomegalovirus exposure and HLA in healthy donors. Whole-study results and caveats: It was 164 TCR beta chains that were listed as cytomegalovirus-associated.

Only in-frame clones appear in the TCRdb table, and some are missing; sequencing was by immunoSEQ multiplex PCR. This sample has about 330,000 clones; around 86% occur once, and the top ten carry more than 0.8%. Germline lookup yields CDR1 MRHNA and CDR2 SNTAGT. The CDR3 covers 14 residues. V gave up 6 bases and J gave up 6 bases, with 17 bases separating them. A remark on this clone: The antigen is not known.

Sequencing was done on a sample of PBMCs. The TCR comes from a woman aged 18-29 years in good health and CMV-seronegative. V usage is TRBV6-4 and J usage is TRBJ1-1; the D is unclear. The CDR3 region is CASRPTGRTAEAFF. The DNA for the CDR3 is TGTGCCAGCAGACCCACGGGTCGGACTGCTGAAGCTTTCTTT.